This entry concerns a single T cell receptor (beta chain). The target antigen is unknown. This sample was included in a study of CXCR3-negative and CXCR3-positive naive CD8 T cells. Looking at the study overall: Each library held about 1.5 +/- 0.3 million TRB reads, roughly 150 million in total. Overall study results and limits: Diversity proved comparably high across both naive subsets and much lower in memory CD8+ cells. CXCR3-negative and CXCR3-positive naive cells shared comparable TRBV-TRBJ usage, but memory cells did not.

With UMI labels, 5' RACE was used to prepare the TRB cDNA libraries. Each CDR3 protein gets one entry in TCRdb, which reprocessed the 5' RACE reads and gives no DNA. This repertoire comprises about 130,000 distinct CDR3 sequences; its ten largest clones make up less than 0.3%. Sequencing input: naive CXCR3- CD8+ T cells from blood. The subset was: CD45RO-CCR7+CD27+CD95- naive CD8+ T cells lacking CXCR3 (TNR3-). This receptor was obtained from a human donor in good health. Some clones in this sample may be carry-over from other donors' samples.

CDR3 sequence reads: CASSLIQSRTGSNTGELFF. This chain links TRBV28 with TRBJ2-2; TCRdb names TRBD2, which stays unverified in the absence of DNA. This CDR3 region has 19 residues. Germline CDR1 is MDHEN and CDR2 is SYDVKM.